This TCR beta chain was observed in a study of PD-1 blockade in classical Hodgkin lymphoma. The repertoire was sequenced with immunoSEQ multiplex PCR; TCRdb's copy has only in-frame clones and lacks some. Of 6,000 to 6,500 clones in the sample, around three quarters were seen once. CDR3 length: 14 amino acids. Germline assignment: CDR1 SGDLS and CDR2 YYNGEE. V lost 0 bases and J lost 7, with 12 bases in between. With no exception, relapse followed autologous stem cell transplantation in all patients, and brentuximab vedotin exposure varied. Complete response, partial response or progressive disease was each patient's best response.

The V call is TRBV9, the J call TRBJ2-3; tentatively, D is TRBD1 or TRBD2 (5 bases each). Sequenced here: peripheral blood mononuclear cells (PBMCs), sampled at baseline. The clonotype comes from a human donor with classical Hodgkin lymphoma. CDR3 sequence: CASSVAGRDNTQYF. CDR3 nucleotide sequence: TGTGCCAGCAGCGTAGCGGGACGGGATAATACGCAGTATTTT.